By proportion, the clone carrying this T cell receptor (beta chain) is medium-sized. Its antigen remains unidentified. This sample was included in a study of metastatic and nonmetastatic thyroid tumors. Study information: For malignant and benign thyroid patients, tumor or nodule tissue and blood were the sources whose repertoires were compared. Study results and limitations: Malignant tumors reportedly showed significantly higher TCR beta diversity than benign nodules in both blood and tumor.

CDR1 is MNHNS, CDR2 SASEGT, per germline. V lost 8 bases and J 0 bases, leaving 14 bases between the germline ends. This CDR3 comprises 14 residues. Authors' processing steps: The distant-metastasis classifier for papillary thyroid cancer was built from CDR3 differences across clinicopathological groups. MiXCR was used by TCRdb to re-call the PCR reads. These V and J calls derive from TCRdb rather than the authors' analysis. The sample includes approximately 65,000 clones, 4% to 5% seen only once; the top ten take about 22%. None of the patients had undergone any treatment ahead of thyroid surgery. This chain links TRBV6-1 with TRBJ2-7; TRBD2 is a possible D gene (5 bases). The clonotype comes from a female donor with papillary thyroid cancer or a benign thyroid nodule (not recorded which). Some clones in this sample may be carry-over from other donors' samples. Sequences were obtained from blood. The CDR3 region is CASDSVEGSYEQYF. The CDR3 bases are TGTGCCAGCGATTCCGTCGAGGGCTCCTACGAGCAGTACTTC.